What follows are 29 T cell receptor beta chains derived from one specimen sequenced in a study of blood T cell repertoires in COVID-19. Profiling relied on immunoSEQ multiplex PCR, and the TCRdb table lists in-frame clones only, not all of them. Found here are fewer than 450,000 clones, 88% of them singletons; the top ten hold approximately 2.1%. Sequencing was done on a sample of PBMCs or T cells enriched from blood (not recorded which). The origin of the receptors is a woman between 40 and 55 years old with acute COVID-19.

This clone has a single count. This rearrangement joins TRBV7-8 to TRBJ1-1, with 8 bases that match TRBD1. Germline V gene sequence: CDR1 SGHVS, CDR2 FQNEAQ. With V trimmed by 4 bases and J by 5 bases, 6 bases remained unmatched. The CDR3 has 14 residues. CDR3 nucleotide sequence: TGTGCCAGCAGCTCTCGGACAGGGATAACTGAAGCTTTCTTT. It is translated as CASSSRTGITEAFF.

On this clone itself: This same CDR3 is encoded by further DNA sequences in the sample. This chain uses TRBV3-1 (or the pseudogene TRBV3-2) with TRBJ1-6; D might be TRBD1 (6 bases). CDR1 is LGHDT and CDR2 is YNNKEL in the germline V gene (reference sequence). The CDR3 spans 14 residues. V gave up 0 bases and J gave up 7 bases, with 7 bases separating them. The CDR3 DNA reads TGTGCCAGCAGCCAAGACAGGGGAAATTCACCCCTCCACTTT. Translated, it gives CASSQDRGNSPLHF.

This chain links TRBV4-1 with TRBJ1-1; weak D call: TRBD1 (6 bases). The ends were cut back, 6 bases at V and 10 bases at J, with 18 bases in the middle. The CDR3 consists of 13 residues. Per germline, CDR1 MGHRA and CDR2 YSYEKL. The CDR3: CASSHFMGGGAFF. The CDR3 nucleotides read TGCGCCAGCAGTCACTTTATGGGAGGGGGAGCTTTCTTT.

The rearrangement links TRBV3-1 (or the pseudogene TRBV3-2) to TRBJ2-3, with D possibly TRBD2 on 6 matching bases. Germline CDR1 and CDR2: LGHDT and YNNKEL (reference sequence). The CDR3 spans 16 residues. Trimming stripped 1 base from V and 2 bases from J, with 13 bases between. The CDR3 reads CASSQVYGGPTDTQYF. The CDR3 DNA sequence: TGTGCCAGCAGCCAAGTTTACGGGGGACCCACAGATACGCAGTATTTT.

This clone has a single count. The chain is built from TRBV27 and TRBJ2-1; D is possibly TRBD2 (5 bases). This CDR3 region has 14 residues. Trimming left V 6 bases short and J 4 bases short, with 13 bases between. The germline V gene encodes CDR1 MNHEY and CDR2 SMNVEV (reference sequence). The CDR3 coding sequence is TGTGCCAGCAGGAGGGCCTCCCCGTACAATGAGCAGTTCTTC. This gives the protein CASRRASPYNEQFF.

The gene calls are TRBV10-1 and TRBJ1-3; TRBD1 aligns across 10 bases. CDR3 length: 17 amino acids. V lost 2 bases to trimming and J lost 7 bases; unmatched junction nucleotides: 11. Germline assignment: CDR1 WNHNN and CDR2 SYGVQD (reference sequence). CDR3 bases: TGCGCCAGCAGTGAGAACCTCTCCAGGACAGGGGGGAACACCATATATTTT. This encodes CASSENLSRTGGNTIYF.

The V gene is TRBV19, the J gene TRBJ1-2; perhaps TRBD1 as D (6 bases). CDR3 size: 15 residues. Germline V lookup: CDR1 LNHDA, CDR2 SQIVND (reference sequence). Trimming removed 5 bases at V and 4 bases at J, with 17 bases between. CDR3 coding DNA: TGTGCCAGTAGTCCACAGGGAGAGAAGAGCTATGGCTACACCTTC. Translation: CASSPQGEKSYGYTF.

This CDR3 reads CASSGGLNTEAFF. The CDR3 DNA sequence: TGTGCCAGCAGCGGAGGGCTGAACACTGAAGCTTTCTTT. The chain employs TRBV7-6 and TRBJ1-1; no firm D call. The CDR3 spans 13 residues. Per the germline V gene, CDR1 is SGHVS and CDR2 is FNYEAQ. Trimming removed 5 bases at V and 0 bases at J, with 7 bases between. Full variable domain (remainder filled in from reference TRBV7-6 and TRBJ1-1): GAGVSQSPRYKVTKRGQDVALRCDPISGHVSLYWYRQALGQGPEFLTYFNYEAQQDKSGLPNDRFSAERPEGSISTLTIQRTEQRDSAMYRCASSGGLNTEAFFGQGTRLTVV.

The chain recombines TRBV9 with TRBJ1-3, with 7 bases aligning to TRBD1. The CDR3 runs to 14 residues. The V and J ends lost 2 bases and 2 bases, in that order; junction bases with no gene match: 1. The germline CDR1 and CDR2 sequences are SGDLS and YYNGEE. CDR3 residues: CASSVGTAGNTIYF. CDR3 in DNA: TGTGCCAGCAGCGTGGGGACAGCTGGAAACACCATATATTTT.

V usage is TRBV5-1 and J usage is TRBJ2-7; 8 nucleotides line up with TRBD2. CDR3 size: 15 residues. J was trimmed by 2 bases and V by 4 bases; bases with no gene match: 8. CDR1 is SGHRS and CDR2 is YFSETQ in the germline V gene. CDR3 in amino acids: CASSKSGGQAYEQYF. Written as DNA, the CDR3 is TGCGCCAGCAGCAAGAGCGGGGGCCAAGCCTACGAGCAGTACTTC.

The DNA of the CDR3 is TGTGCCAGTAGTATAGATCAGGGTCAGTACCAGCCCCAGCATTTT. Translating gives CASSIDQGQYQPQHF. V usage is TRBV19 and J usage is TRBJ1-5; D is perhaps TRBD1 (5 bases). Trimming removed 0 bases from V and 7 bases from J, with 13 bases in between. Germline V CDR1 and CDR2: LNHDA, SQIVND (reference sequence). CDR3 size: 15 residues.

The V and J genes are TRBV19 and TRBJ2-5, with 10 nucleotides matching TRBD2. Trimming cost V 3 bases and J 5 bases; bases outside gene matches: 3. Germline V gene sequence: CDR1 LNHDA, CDR2 SQIVND (reference sequence). There are 14 residues in the CDR3. The CDR3 region is CASSMISGGETQYF. Written as DNA, the CDR3 is TGTGCCAGTAGTATGATTAGCGGGGGGGAGACCCAGTACTTC.

The CDR3 sequence is CAWSKQGVGYTF. The CDR3 region has the DNA TGTGCCTGGAGTAAACAGGGCGTGGGCTACACCTTC. The V call is TRBV30, the J call TRBJ1-2, with D possibly being TRBD1 (6 bases). CDR1 and CDR2 from the germline V gene are GTSNPN and SVGIG (reference sequence). V lost 2 bases to trimming and J lost 8 bases, with 12 bases between them. The CDR3 totals 12 residues.

The J gene is TRBJ2-2, the V gene TRBV30; D possibly corresponds to TRBD1 (6 bases). The CDR3 loop spans 14 amino acids. Trimming left V 2 bases short and J 4 bases short, with 11 bases between. Germline V gene lookup returns CDR1 GTSNPN and CDR2 SVGIG (reference sequence). CDR3 bases: TGTGCCTGGAGTACAGGGATGAGCACCGGGGAGCTGTTTTTT. It translates to CAWSTGMSTGELFF. Using reference TRBV30 and TRBJ2-2 for the parts outside the CDR3, the full variable domain is SQTIHQWPATLVQPVGSPLSLECTVEGTSNPNLYWYRQAAGRGLQLLFYSVGIGQISSEVPQNLSASRPQDRQFILSSKKLLLSDSGFYLCAWSTGMSTGELFFGEGSRLTVL.

This clone was observed a few times. The chain joins TRBV2 to TRBJ1-5; TRBD1 is a possible D gene (5 bases). This CDR3 region has 13 residues. Trimming left V 3 bases short and J 5 bases short, with 8 bases between. The germline V gene has CDR1 SNHLY and CDR2 FYNNEI. CDR3 loop: CASSEGPYQPQHF. Here the CDR3 DNA reads TGTGCCAGCAGTGAGGGGCCCTATCAGCCCCAGCATTTT.

CDR3 nucleotides: TGTGCCAGCTCACAACAGGGGGCCGTACTGGACTATGGCTACACCTTC. Its protein product is CASSQQGAVLDYGYTF. The chain combines TRBV18 with TRBJ1-2; 9 bases align to TRBD1. This CDR3 comprises 16 residues. Germline V CDR1 and CDR2: KGHSH, LQKENI. The V segment lost 4 bases and the J segment 3 bases; nucleotides outside the gene matches: 9.

V is TRBV2 and J is TRBJ2-2; 8 bases map to TRBD2. This CDR3 spans 15 amino acids. J was trimmed by 6 bases and V by 1 base; bases with no gene match: 4. In germline, CDR1 is SNHLY, CDR2 FYNNEI. CDR3 sequence reads: CASSEVGGAPGELFF. CDR3 bases: TGTGCCAGCAGTGAAGTCGGGGGGGCCCCCGGGGAGCTGTTTTTT.

The chain combines TRBV27 with TRBJ1-4; 7 nucleotides match TRBD1. CDR3 size: 15 residues. Germline CDR1 is MNHEY and CDR2 is SMNVEV (reference sequence). The J segment lost 5 bases and the V segment lost 5 bases, leaving 8 bases of the junction unmatched. This CDR3 is CASSPNRDRNEKLFF. The CDR3 coding sequence is TGTGCCAGCAGTCCAAACCGGGACAGAAATGAAAAACTGTTTTTT.

The chain combines TRBV3-1 (or the pseudogene TRBV3-2) with TRBJ1-6; D gene unclear. Looked up from germline, CDR1 is LGHDT and CDR2 is YNNKEL (reference sequence). V lost 1 base and J lost 13, with 17 bases in between. There are 15 residues in the CDR3. CDR3 bases: TGTGCCAGCAGCCAAGCCGTTGTTCGGGGTCCCCCCCTCCACTTT. This translates into CASSQAVVRGPPLHF.

The chain uses TRBV5-1 and TRBJ1-3; the D gene is possibly TRBD1 (5 bases). V lost 1 base and J lost 2, with 7 bases in between. Germline V gene sequence: CDR1 SGHRS, CDR2 YFSETQ. The CDR3 contains 14 residues. CDR3 residues: CASSLSGPGNTIYF. The CDR3, as DNA: TGCGCCAGCAGCTTGTCAGGGCCTGGAAACACCATATATTTT.

The chain uses TRBV6-6 and TRBJ1-5; 12 positions agree with TRBD1. CDR3 length: 15 residues. Losses at the gene ends were 3 bases for V and 7 bases for J; bases not matched to a gene: 4. CDR1 and CDR2 (germline): MNHNY, SVGAGI (reference sequence). Written as DNA, the CDR3 is TGTGCCAGCAGTTATCCGGGACAGGGGGCGCAGCCCCAGCATTTT. This encodes CASSYPGQGAQPQHF.

V usage is TRBV18 and J usage is TRBJ2-2; D might be TRBD1 (6 bases). The V gene's germline CDR1 is KGHSH and CDR2 LQKENI. Trimming cost V 0 bases and J 5 bases, with 13 bases left between them. The CDR3 spans 16 residues. This chain's CDR3 is CASSPPGHRRTGELFF. CDR3 sequence (DNA): TGTGCCAGCTCACCACCGGGACATAGACGAACCGGGGAGCTGTTTTTT.

The chain links TRBV7-9 to TRBJ1-5; D uncertain. V was pared by 3 bases and J by 6 bases, with 6 bases between. Germline CDR1 is SEHNR and CDR2 is FQNEAQ (reference sequence). The CDR3 length is 12 residues. The CDR3 is CASSFFGQPQHF. CDR3 nucleotide sequence: TGTGCCAGCAGCTTTTTCGGTCAGCCCCAGCATTTT.

J is TRBJ2-5 and V is TRBV13, with 13 bases identical to TRBD2. V lost 5 bases, J lost 5 bases, and 8 bases stayed unmatched. The CDR3 has 16 residues. Germline lookup yields CDR1 PRHDT and CDR2 FYEKMQ (reference sequence). As DNA, the CDR3 is TGTGCCAGCAGCGTCAAACTAGCGGGGGGGCTGGAGACCCAGTACTTC. Translating gives CASSVKLAGGLETQYF.

The genes are TRBV4-1 and TRBJ1-1; TRBD1 aligns across 9 bases. CDR1 MGHRA and CDR2 YSYEKL come from the germline V gene. The length of the CDR3 is 15 residues. Trimming at V came to 1 base and at J to 5 bases, leaving 5 bases not matched to a gene. CDR3 sequence (DNA): TGCGCCAGCAGCCAAGTCGGACAGGGGAGTACTGAAGCTTTCTTT. Translation: CASSQVGQGSTEAFF.

The rearrangement uses TRBV5-4 and TRBJ2-2; 9 positions agree with TRBD2. Germline V gene sequence: CDR1 SGHNT, CDR2 YYREEE (reference sequence). The CDR3 spans 15 residues. The ends lost 3 bases at V and 6 bases at J; junction bases unmatched: 6. CDR3 sequence: CASSSGTSPSGELFF. The CDR3 DNA sequence: TGTGCCAGCAGCTCGGGGACTAGCCCGTCCGGGGAGCTGTTTTTT. Variable domain in full (rest from reference TRBV5-4 and TRBJ2-2): ETGVTQSPTHLIKTRGQQVTLRCSSQSGHNTVSWYQQALGQGPQFIFQYYREEENGRGNFPPRFSGLQFPNYSSELNVNALELDDSALYLCASSSGTSPSGELFFGEGSRLTVL.

This clone has a single count. The V call is TRBV19, the J call TRBJ1-6; 7 bases agree with TRBD1. Per the germline V gene, CDR1 is LNHDA and CDR2 is SQIVND (reference sequence). Germline trimming cut 5 bases from V and 0 bases from J; bases unmatched to any gene: 19. This CDR3 is built from 21 residues. The CDR3 region is CASSAYYRDSLMSSYNSPLHF. CDR3 DNA sequence: TGTGCCAGTAGTGCATACTACCGGGACAGTCTCATGAGCTCCTATAATTCACCCCTCCACTTT. Complete variable domain (other parts from reference TRBV19 and TRBJ1-6): DGGITQSPKYLFRKEGQNVTLSCEQNLNHDAMYWYRQDPGQGLRLIYYSQIVNDFQKGDIAEGYSVSREKKESFPLTVTSAQKNPTAFYLCASSAYYRDSLMSSYNSPLHFGNGTRLTVT.

This clone appeared a few times. The genes are TRBV5-5 and TRBJ1-5; D perhaps matches TRBD1 (5 bases). V lost 4 bases, J lost 5 bases, and 10 bases lay in between. CDR3 size: 13 residues. Germline V lookup: CDR1 SGHKS, CDR2 YYEKEE (reference sequence). CDR3 in DNA: TGTGCCAGCAGCCGCGGGGCTGATCAGCCCCAGCATTTT. Translated, it gives CASSRGADQPQHF. Together with reference TRBV5-5 and TRBJ1-5, the CDR3 gives the full variable domain: DAGVTQSPTHLIKTRGQQVTLRCSPISGHKSVSWYQQVLGQGPQFIFQYYEKEERGRGNFPDRFSARQFPNYSSELNVNALLLGDSALYLCASSRGADQPQHFGDGTRLSIL.

The chain employs TRBV19 and TRBJ2-5; TRBD1 is a possible D gene (6 bases). This CDR3 is 15 amino acids long. The V gene's germline CDR1 is LNHDA and CDR2 SQIVND (reference sequence). The ends were cut back, 3 bases at V and 5 bases at J, with 16 bases in the middle. Here the CDR3 reads CASSIKRGSSETQYF. The CDR3 DNA reads as TGTGCCAGTAGTATCAAGAGGGGGTCGAGTGAGACCCAGTACTTC.